This is a list of T cell receptor beta chains from one sample in a study of OX40 agonist ivuxolimab in advanced cancers. The table came from immunoSEQ multiplex PCR; TCRdb's copy has only in-frame clones and leaves some out. The sample has tens of thousands of clones, about 92% seen once. This material consisted of CD4+ or CD8+ T cells sorted from blood, taken in a trial of the OX40 agonist ivuxolimab. Receptors were obtained from an adult with an advanced solid tumor such as melanoma, head and neck, liver or kidney cancer. CDR3s include the opening cysteine and the closing phenylalanine or tryptophan. Each record gives: J gene, clone size, V gene, D gene, CDR3 DNA, CDR3 protein. D genes are given only for firm matches. A clone size is listed for some rows: how often the clone was seen (once, few, many), or a class if it is expanded.

TRBJ1-1 few TRBV13 . TGTGCCAGCAGACATTCGACAGGGAACACTGAAGCTTTCTTT CASRHSTGNTEAFF
TRBJ1-1 . TRBV19 . TGTGCCAGTAGTATAGGGGGCTCGGGAGCTTTCTTT CASSIGGSGAFF
TRBJ1-1 once TRBV7-2 . TGTGCCAGCAGCTTTCCCCCGGGTATGGACACTGAAGCTTTCTTT CASSFPPGMDTEAFF
TRBJ1-5 . TRBV30 . TGTGCCTGGAGTGTAGGGAGTAATAGCAATCAGCCCCAGCATTTT CAWSVGSNSNQPQHF
TRBJ2-2 . TRBV9 . TGTGCCAGCAGCCCAGGAGGGGGGGCGAGCACCGGGGAGCTGTTTTTT CASSPGGGASTGELFF
TRBJ1-2 . TRBV4-1 . TGCGCCAGCAGCCAAGTTGAAGGGGCAAACTATGGCTACACCTTC CASSQVEGANYGYTF
TRBJ2-2 . TRBV4-2 TRBD2 TGTGCCAGCAGCCAAGGGGGGGGAGGGGAGCTGTTTTTT CASSQGGGGELFF
TRBJ2-7 . TRBV7-9 TRBD1 TGTGCCAGCAGCTCCCTATCCGGTGGGGACAGCTCCTACGAGCAGTACTTC CASSSLSGGDSSYEQYF
TRBJ2-7 . TRBV6-1 TRBD1 TGTGCCAGCAGTGCCCCGACAGGGAACTCCTACGAGCAGTACTTC CASSAPTGNSYEQYF
TRBJ2-1 . TRBV30 TRBD2 TGTGCCGGGGGACTAGCGGGGAGCTCCTACAATGAGCAGTTCTTC CAGGLAGSSYNEQFF
TRBJ1-1 . TRBV5-1 TRBD1 TGCGCCAGCAGCTTGGATGGACAGGGGGCCACTAACACTGAAGCTTTCTTT CASSLDGQGATNTEAFF
TRBJ1-3 . TRBV4-1 . TGCGCCAGCAGCCAAGTCTGGGGACCCCGGACATCTGGAAACACCATATATTTT CASSQVWGPRTSGNTIYF
TRBJ2-7 . TRBV6-5 . TGTGCCAGCAGCCTAACGGCGGGGATCTCCTACGAGCAGTACTTC CASSLTAGISYEQYF
TRBJ2-1 . TRBV2 TRBD2 TGTGCCACGACGGGACTAGCGGGGAAGAGCTCCTACAATGAGCAGTTCTTC CATTGLAGKSSYNEQFF
TRBJ2-7 . TRBV27 . TGTGCCAGCAGTTCCGTGGAGTACTACGAGCAGTACTTC CASSSVEYYEQYF
TRBJ2-7 once TRBV13 . TGTGCCAGCAGCACCTCCTACGAGCAGTACTTC CASSTSYEQYF
TRBJ2-7 . TRBV7-8 TRBD1 TGTGCCAGCAGCGCGACAGGGAGCTACGAGCAGTACTTC CASSATGSYEQYF
TRBJ2-3 . TRBV5-1 TRBD1 TGCGCCAGCATCAGAACAGGGGTTGGGGATACGCAGTATTTT CASIRTGVGDTQYF
TRBJ2-7 . TRBV7-9 . TGTGCCAGCAGCTTAAACTACGAGCAGTACTTC CASSLNYEQYF
TRBJ2-1 . TRBV10-1 TRBD1 TGCGCCAGACGACAGGGGGAATACAATGAGCAGTTCTTC CARRQGEYNEQFF
TRBJ1-1 once TRBV6-6 . TGTGCCAGCAGTCCTGGGCCGTACACTGAAGCTTTCTTT CASSPGPYTEAFF
TRBJ2-7 . TRBV6-1 . TGTGCCAGCAGCGTCCAGGGTTCACCCTACGAGCAGTACTTC CASSVQGSPYEQYF
TRBJ2-6 . TRBV18 . TGTGCCAGCTCGCCAGGGGTTGGGGCCAACGTCCTGACTTTC CASSPGVGANVLTF
TRBJ2-7 . TRBV5-1 TRBD1 TGCGCCAGCAGCTTGGCGGGGACAGGGTTCGACGAGCAGTACTTC CASSLAGTGFDEQYF
TRBJ2-2 . TRBV29-1 TRBD1 TGCAGCGTTGTAGAAGGGACAGGTGCCTCCTCCGGGGAGCTGTTTTTT CSVVEGTGASSGELFF
TRBJ2-3 . TRBV27 TRBD2 TGTGCCGCCAGGCCAGCGGGGGGATCGGATACGCAGTATTTT CAARPAGGSDTQYF
TRBJ1-1 . TRBV5-1 TRBD1 TGCGCCAGCAGCTTGGCCGTACAGGGGGACACTGAAGCTTTCTTT CASSLAVQGDTEAFF
TRBJ2-2 . TRBV10-3 . TGTGCCATCAGTGATCCAGGGCTAAACACCGGGGAGCTGTTTTTT CAISDPGLNTGELFF
TRBJ2-3 . TRBV7-9 TRBD2 TGTGCCAGCAGCTCCCTGACTAGCGGGGGGCCAACGGATACGCAGTATTTT CASSSLTSGGPTDTQYF
TRBJ1-3 once TRBV19 TRBD1 TGTGCCAGTAGGACCGGGACAGGGGGGTCTGGAAACACCATATATTTT CASRTGTGGSGNTIYF
TRBJ1-2 . TRBV25-1 . TGTGCCAGCCGGGGCGCTCGTAACTATGGCTACACCTTC CASRGARNYGYTF
TRBJ1-2 . TRBV5-5 . TGTGCCAGCAGCCCCAAGTACTATGGCTACACCTTC CASSPKYYGYTF
TRBJ1-4 . TRBV6-6 TRBD1 TGTGCCAGCATTAAGACAGGGGGGGAAAAACTGTTTTTT CASIKTGGEKLFF
TRBJ2-1 . TRBV6-6 TRBD2 TGTGCCAGCAGCAGGACTAGCGGGGGGTCCTACAATGAGCAGTTCTTC CASSRTSGGSYNEQFF
TRBJ2-7 once TRBV27 . TGTGCCAGCAGTTTATCAGTGGGCTACGAGCAGTACTTC CASSLSVGYEQYF
TRBJ2-5 . TRBV2 . TGTGCCAGCATCTCAGGGAGGCAAGAGACCCAGTACTTC CASISGRQETQYF
TRBJ1-1 . TRBV4-1 . TGCGCCAGCAGCCAAGCCCCCGGGGGCGATGAAGCTTTCTTT CASSQAPGGDEAFF
TRBJ2-1 . TRBV4-3 . TGCGCCAGCAGCCAAGAAAGGTGGCCGGGAAATGAGCAGTTCTTC CASSQERWPGNEQFF
TRBJ2-1 . TRBV6-1 . TGTGCCAGCAGTGGTCTGAGCTCCTACAATGAGCAGTTCTTC CASSGLSSYNEQFF
TRBJ2-5 . TRBV15 . TGTGCCACCAGCAGAGAAAAACAGAATCAAGAGACCCAGTACTTC CATSREKQNQETQYF
TRBJ2-1 . TRBV9 TRBD1 TGTGCCAGCAGCCACGACCTAGTACAGGGGGCAACCTACAATGAGCAGTTCTTC CASSHDLVQGATYNEQFF
TRBJ2-1 once TRBV29-1 . TGCAGCGTTGAAGCTCGTAGCGTCTACAATGAGCAGTTCTTC CSVEARSVYNEQFF
TRBJ2-1 . TRBV7-2 . TGTGCCAGCAGCCCGGACTATACCCAGTTCTTC CASSPDYTQFF
TRBJ2-7 . TRBV19 . TGTGCCAGTAGTCCAGGGGGGGCCGAGCAGTACTTC CASSPGGAEQYF
TRBJ1-1 . TRBV25-1 . TGTGCCAGCAAACCCAGCGGGGGGGCGCCGGGCACTGAAGCTTTCTTT CASKPSGGAPGTEAFF
TRBJ2-7 once TRBV7-6 TRBD2 TGTGCCAGCAGCCTACCAAAAGGGACTAGCGGGGGGGATTCCTACGAGCAGTACTTC CASSLPKGTSGGDSYEQYF